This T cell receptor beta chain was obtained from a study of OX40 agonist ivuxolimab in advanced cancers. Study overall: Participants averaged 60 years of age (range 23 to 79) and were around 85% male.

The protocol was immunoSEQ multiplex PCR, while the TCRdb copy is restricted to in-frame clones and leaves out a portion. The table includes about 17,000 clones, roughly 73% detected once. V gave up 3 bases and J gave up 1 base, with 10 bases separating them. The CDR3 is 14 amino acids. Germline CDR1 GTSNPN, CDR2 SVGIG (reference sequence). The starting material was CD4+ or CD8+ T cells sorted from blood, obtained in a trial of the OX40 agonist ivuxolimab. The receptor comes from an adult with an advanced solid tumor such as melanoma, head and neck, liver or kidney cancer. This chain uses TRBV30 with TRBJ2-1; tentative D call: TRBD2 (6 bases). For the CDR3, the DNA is TGTGCCTGGAGCTTGGGACTTTCCTACAATGAGCAGTTCTTC. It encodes CAWSLGLSYNEQFF.